A single TCR beta chain is shown here with its context. This CDR3 has 15 residues. Trimming stripped 4 bases from V and 0 bases from J, with 10 bases between. Germline CDR1 is MDHEN and CDR2 is SYDVKM. This sample is drawn from a study of cytomegalovirus exposure and HLA in healthy donors. Study-level background: According to later analysis, the same platform produced the approximately 120 validation and some 680 first-cohort repertoires.

TCRdb's copy holds only in-frame clones and misses some; the assay was immunoSEQ multiplex PCR. Among 75,000 to 95,000 clones listed, 96% were seen once. The clonotype was recovered from a man aged 18 to 30 in good health and CMV-seronegative. The chain is built from TRBV28 and TRBJ1-3, with D perhaps TRBD1 (6 bases). Sample: PBMCs. The CDR3 region is CASSSGTSSGNTIYF. The CDR3 nucleotides read TGTGCCAGCAGTTCCGGGACAAGCTCTGGAAACACCATATATTTT.